The present T cell receptor (beta chain) was sequenced within a study of response to subunit inactivated influenza vaccine. Study conclusions and caveats: After each seasonal influenza vaccination, few new T cells are recruited, the authors suggested.

CDR3 size: 16 residues. With V trimmed by 4 bases and J by 3 bases, 7 bases remained unmatched. Germline lookup yields CDR1 LNHDA and CDR2 SQIVND (reference sequence). In this sample, this clonotype turned up many times. Its antigen is still unknown. From the RT-PCR reads, TCRdb called clonotypes with MiXCR, one entry per CDR3 protein. The data hold hundreds of thousands of distinct CDR3 sequences, with roughly 15% observed a single time. The specimen was PBMCs from blood, collected less than 15 days before vaccination. This chain uses TRBV19 with TRBJ2-1; TRBD1 matches at 9 bases. This sequence was found in a man between 45 and 60 years old who received an inactivated influenza vaccine. CDR3 sequence (DNA): TGTGCCAGTAGTAGACTCGACAGGGGGAACTACAATGAGCAGTTCTTC. Its translation is CASSRLDRGNYNEQFF.